Below, 11 T cell receptor beta chains from the same sample are listed, as sequenced in a study of blood T cell repertoires in COVID-19. Libraries were prepared by immunoSEQ multiplex PCR; TCRdb keeps only in-frame clonotypes and omits some of them. The sample lists 250,000 to 300,000 clones; about nine tenths were seen once. The sequenced sample consisted of PBMCs or T cells enriched from blood (not recorded which). The receptor set was obtained from a man aged 18 to 35 who had recovered from COVID-19.

This clone was seen more than once but under ten times. The rearrangement links TRBV28 to TRBJ2-1, with a possible D match to TRBD2 (6 bases). Germline V gene lookup returns CDR1 MDHEN and CDR2 SYDVKM. CDR3 size: 14 residues. Trimming left V 2 bases short and J 4 bases short, with 9 bases between. In nucleotides, the CDR3 is TGTGCCAGCAGTTTAGCTGGGGGGTACAATGAGCAGTTCTTC. The encoded protein is CASSLAGGYNEQFF.

The V gene is TRBV18, the J gene TRBJ1-4; 7 bases are a match to TRBD1. The CDR3 loop spans 15 amino acids. J was trimmed by 4 bases and V by 5 bases; bases with no gene match: 7. Germline lookup yields CDR1 KGHSH and CDR2 LQKENI. The CDR3 coding sequence is TGTGCCAGCTCAACCTCGGGACAGTTTAATGAAAAACTGTTTTTT. This gives the protein CASSTSGQFNEKLFF.

The chain combines TRBV3-1 (or the pseudogene TRBV3-2) with TRBJ1-3; D unresolved. The CDR3 runs 17 residues. V lost 2 bases to trimming and J lost 0 bases, with 14 bases between them. The germline CDR1 and CDR2 sequences are LGHDT and YNNKEL (reference sequence). CDR3 protein: CASSQWGASSSGNTIYF. Written as DNA, the CDR3 is TGTGCCAGCAGCCAATGGGGAGCATCGAGCTCTGGAAACACCATATATTTT.

This clone was recorded only once. The genes are TRBV10-3 and TRBJ2-2; D might be TRBD2 (6 bases). V shed 2 bases and J shed 0 bases, with 10 bases lying between them. CDR1 is ENHRY and CDR2 is SYGVKD in the germline V gene. The CDR3 is made up of 16 amino acids. The CDR3 DNA is TGTGCCATCAGTGAGGGTCAGCGGGCGAACACCGGGGAGCTGTTTTTT. Translating gives CAISEGQRANTGELFF.

The V call is TRBV27, the J call TRBJ2-7; 7 bases map to TRBD1. Germline V gene lookup returns CDR1 MNHEY and CDR2 SMNVEV (reference sequence). The J segment lost 3 bases and the V segment lost 2 bases, leaving 7 bases of the junction unmatched. The CDR3 has 15 residues. The CDR3 is CASSLVRGSLYEQYF. CDR3 coding DNA: TGTGCCAGCAGTTTAGTCAGGGGGTCACTCTACGAGCAGTACTTC.

This sequence joins TRBV27 and TRBJ2-1; the match to TRBD2 covers 8 bases. J gave up 10 bases and V 3 bases, and 8 bases lay outside the gene matches. Germline CDR1 and CDR2: MNHEY and SMNVEV (reference sequence). The CDR3 contains 14 residues. DNA for the CDR3: TGTGCCAGCAGTTTGGTCGGGGGGGCTGGGGAGCAGTTCTTC. Translation gives CASSLVGGAGEQFF.

This chain's CDR3 is CSARRGSGNTIYF. CDR3 sequence (DNA): TGCAGCGCCCGGCGGGGCTCTGGAAACACCATATATTTT. The chain carries TRBV29-1 and TRBJ1-3; no firm D call. The CDR3 consists of 13 residues. V gave up 7 bases and J gave up 0 bases, with 10 bases separating them. Germline CDR1 and CDR2: SQVTM and ANQGSEA.

This clone has only a few counts. The chain carries TRBV6-4 and TRBJ2-1; 9 bases match TRBD2. Germline V gene sequence: CDR1 MRHNA, CDR2 SNTAGT. V shed 0 bases and J 8 bases; nucleotides not matched to a gene: 5. This CDR3 is built from 15 residues. The CDR3 DNA is TGTGCCAGCAGTGACTCGGCGGGAGGGCCGGATGAGCAGTTCTTC. This gives the protein CASSDSAGGPDEQFF.

This clone was observed a few times. V usage is TRBV10-3 and J usage is TRBJ1-5; no reliable D call. V lost 6 bases and J 4 bases, leaving 10 bases between the germline ends. The CDR3 runs to 13 residues. Looked up from germline, CDR1 is ENHRY and CDR2 is SYGVKD. Here the CDR3 DNA reads TGTGCCATCAGCGAGACTCCAAATCAGCCCCAGCATTTT. Amino acids: CAISETPNQPQHF.

The chain carries TRBV5-4 and TRBJ1-1, with TRBD1 matching 9 bases. Trimming took 0 bases from V and 5 from J; bases not matched to a gene: 5. The CDR3 is 15 amino acids. Germline assignment: CDR1 SGHNT and CDR2 YYREEE (reference sequence). The CDR3 is CASSLGGQGNTEAFF. CDR3 sequence (DNA): TGTGCCAGCAGCTTGGGGGGACAGGGCAATACTGAAGCTTTCTTT. The whole variable domain, filled in from reference TRBV5-4 and TRBJ1-1, reads ETGVTQSPTHLIKTRGQQVTLRCSSQSGHNTVSWYQQALGQGPQFIFQYYREEENGRGNFPPRFSGLQFPNYSSELNVNALELDDSALYLCASSLGGQGNTEAFFGQGTRLTVV.

The chain is built from TRBV7-8 and TRBJ2-1, with 9 positions matching TRBD2. With 5 bases clipped from V and 7 bases from J, the junction kept 12 bases outside the gene matches. Germline values: CDR1 SGHVS, CDR2 FQNEAQ. The CDR3 is made up of 16 amino acids. CDR3 coding DNA: TGTGCCAGCAGCCCCCTGGCGGGGGGGCTCTTAAATGAGCAGTTCTTC. It codes for CASSPLAGGLLNEQFF.